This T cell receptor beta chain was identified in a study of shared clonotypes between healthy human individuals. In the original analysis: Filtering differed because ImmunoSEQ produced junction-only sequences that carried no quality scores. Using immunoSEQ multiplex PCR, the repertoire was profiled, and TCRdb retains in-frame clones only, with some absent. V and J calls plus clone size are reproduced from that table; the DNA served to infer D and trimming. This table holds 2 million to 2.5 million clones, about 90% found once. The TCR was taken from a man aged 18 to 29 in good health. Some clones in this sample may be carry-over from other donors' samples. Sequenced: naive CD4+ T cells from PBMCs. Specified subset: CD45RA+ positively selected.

Here the CDR3 reads CATSVRPYNEKLFF. As DNA, the CDR3 is TGTGCCACCAGCGTCCGGCCCTATAATGAAAAACTGTTTTTT. This rearrangement joins TRBV15 to TRBJ1-4, with D unclear. Deletions cut 5 bases from V and 4 bases from J, with 11 bases between. The CDR3 is 14 residues long. Germline-derived CDR1 and CDR2 are LNHNV and YYDKDF (reference sequence).